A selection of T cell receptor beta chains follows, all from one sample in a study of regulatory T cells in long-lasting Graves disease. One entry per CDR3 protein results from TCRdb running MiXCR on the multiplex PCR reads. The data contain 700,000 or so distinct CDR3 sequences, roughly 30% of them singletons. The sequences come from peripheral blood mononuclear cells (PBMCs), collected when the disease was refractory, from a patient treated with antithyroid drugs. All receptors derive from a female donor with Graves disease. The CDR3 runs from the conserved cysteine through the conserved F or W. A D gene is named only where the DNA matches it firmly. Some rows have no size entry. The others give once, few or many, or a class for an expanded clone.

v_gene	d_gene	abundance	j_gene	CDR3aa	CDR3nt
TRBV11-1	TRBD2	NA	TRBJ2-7	CASSSGTSGLYEQYF	TGTGCCAGCAGCTCCGGGACTAGCGGGCTTTACGAGCAGTACTTC
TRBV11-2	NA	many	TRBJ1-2	CASSLLVRQRNGYTF	TGTGCCAGCAGCTTACTTGTGCGCCAACGGAATGGCTACACCTTC
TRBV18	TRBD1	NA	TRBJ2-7	CASSPGGTGLVEQYF	TGTGCCAGCTCACCAGGGGGGACAGGGCTCGTCGAGCAGTACTTC
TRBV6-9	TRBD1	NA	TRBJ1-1	CASSFSSGQGSSEAFF	TGTGCCAGCAGTTTTTCATCGGGACAGGGATCCTCTGAAGCTTTCTTT
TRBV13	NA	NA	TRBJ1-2	CASSLGDRRDYYGYTF	TGTGCCAGCAGTTTAGGCGACAGGAGGGACTACTATGGCTACACCTTC
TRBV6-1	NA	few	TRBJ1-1	CASSERSGVNTEAFF	TGTGCCAGCAGTGAACGATCAGGTGTCAACACTGAAGCTTTCTTT
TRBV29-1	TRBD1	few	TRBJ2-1	CSGAGSDRGYNEQFF	TGCAGCGGTGCGGGGTCGGACAGGGGCTACAATGAGCAGTTCTTC
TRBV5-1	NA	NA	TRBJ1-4	CASRTNNGVEKLFF	TGCGCCAGCAGAACGAACAACGGGGTTGAAAAACTGTTTTTT
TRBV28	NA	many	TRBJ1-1	CASSLSGAGNTEAFF	TGTGCCAGCAGTTTATCGGGGGCCGGGAACACTGAAGCTTTCTTT
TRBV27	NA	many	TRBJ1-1	CASSPFAEAFF	TGTGCCAGCAGTCCATTCGCTGAAGCTTTCTTT
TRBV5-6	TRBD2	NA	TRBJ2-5	CASSLDGATSGLTDQETQYF	TGTGCCAGCAGCTTGGATGGGGCGACTAGCGGGTTAACAGATCAAGAGACCCAGTACTTC
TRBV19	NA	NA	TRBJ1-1	CASVTWGEAFF	TGTGCCAGCGTTACATGGGGTGAAGCTTTCTTT
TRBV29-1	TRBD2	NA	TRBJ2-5	CSVSGSGVFGETQYF	TGCAGCGTCAGCGGGAGTGGGGTTTTCGGAGAGACCCAGTACTTC
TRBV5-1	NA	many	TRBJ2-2	CASSPLTGELFF	TGCGCCAGCAGCCCTTTGACCGGGGAGCTGTTTTTT
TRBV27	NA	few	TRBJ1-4	CASSIIGEKLFF	TGTGCCAGCAGTATAATAGGTGAAAAACTGTTTTTT
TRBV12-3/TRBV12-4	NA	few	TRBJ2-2	CASSPFLGAGTGELFF	TGTGCCAGCAGTCCCTTCTTGGGGGCTGGCACCGGGGAGCTGTTTTTT
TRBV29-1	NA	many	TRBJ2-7	CSAQTDYEQYF	TGCAGCGCCCAGACAGACTACGAGCAGTACTTC
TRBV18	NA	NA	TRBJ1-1	CASSQVLPNTEAFF	TGTGCCAGCTCCCAGGTCTTACCGAACACTGAAGCTTTCTTT
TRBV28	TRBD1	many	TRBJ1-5	CASSVQGDQPQHF	TGTGCCAGCAGTGTACAGGGGGATCAGCCCCAGCATTTT
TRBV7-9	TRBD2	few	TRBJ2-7	CASSTGLAGLSYEQYF	TGTGCCAGCAGCACGGGACTAGCGGGGCTCTCCTACGAGCAGTACTTC
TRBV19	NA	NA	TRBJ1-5	CASRLTSLGRAQHF	TGTGCCAGTAGGCTGACAAGTTTAGGAAGGGCCCAGCATTTT
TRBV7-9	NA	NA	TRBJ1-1	CASSLNQGLGTEAFF	TGTGCCAGCAGCTTAAATCAGGGGCTGGGCACTGAAGCTTTCTTT
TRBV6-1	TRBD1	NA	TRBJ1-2	CASSRPGQVQGYTF	TGTGCCAGCAGCCGGCCCGGACAGGTCCAAGGCTACACCTTC
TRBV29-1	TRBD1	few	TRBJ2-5	CSVDSGTGLGRQETQYF	TGCAGCGTCGATTCCGGGACAGGGTTGGGTAGGCAAGAGACCCAGTACTTC
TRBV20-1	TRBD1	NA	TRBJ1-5	CSARDPGRDRGNQPQHF	TGCAGTGCTAGAGATCCAGGCCGGGACAGGGGCAATCAGCCCCAGCATTTT
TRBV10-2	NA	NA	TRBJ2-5	CASSEERDQETQYF	TGCGCCAGCAGTGAAGAGCGTGACCAAGAGACCCAGTACTTC
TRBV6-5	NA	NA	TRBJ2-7	CASSYTGVNYEQYF	TGTGCCAGCAGTTACACGGGGGTAAACTACGAGCAGTACTTC
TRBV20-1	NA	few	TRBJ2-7	CSARVQTGRTIYEQYF	TGCAGTGCTAGAGTACAGACAGGGCGGACTATCTACGAGCAGTACTTC